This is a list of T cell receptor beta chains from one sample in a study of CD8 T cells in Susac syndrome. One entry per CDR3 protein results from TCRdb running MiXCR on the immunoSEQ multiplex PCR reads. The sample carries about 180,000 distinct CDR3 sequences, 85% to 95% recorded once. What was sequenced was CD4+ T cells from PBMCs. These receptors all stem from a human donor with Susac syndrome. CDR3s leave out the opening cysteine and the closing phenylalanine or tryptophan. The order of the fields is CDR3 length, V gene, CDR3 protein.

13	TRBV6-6	ASSQGDRGAETQY
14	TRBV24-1	ATTTQGGISNQPQH
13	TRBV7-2	ASSPAWTVNYGYT
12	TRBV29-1	SVAFSGMTDTQY
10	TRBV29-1	SVVRARETQY
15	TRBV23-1	ASSQSGGRTSKNIQY
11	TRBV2	ASSEEGQGGYT
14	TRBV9	ASSTPGTGRTGELF
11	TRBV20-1	SAQGQSNYGYT
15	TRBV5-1	ASSSGTSGGYQETQY
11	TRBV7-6	ASKKDLNTEAF
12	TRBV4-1	ASSRDRNQETQY
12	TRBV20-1	SAPPSGGNNEQF
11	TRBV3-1	ASSRQGAKEQY
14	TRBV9	ASSVAAGEYTGELF